This T cell receptor beta chain was sequenced for a study of OX40 agonist ivuxolimab in advanced cancers. In the study overall: Intravenous ivuxolimab was administered to patients every 2 weeks at 0.01 to 10 mg/kg.

Clones were sequenced by immunoSEQ multiplex PCR, and TCRdb holds only the in-frame ones, with some missing. The data hold 70,000 to 95,000 clones, with 85% to 95% observed a single time. Notes on the study in general: On average, CD8+ T cells had more expanded clones than CD4+. Doses of 0.1 to 3.0 mg/kg were accompanied by clonal expansion of CD4+ and CD8+ blood T cells by week 6. Expanded peripheral T-cell antigen specificity went undetermined.

As concerns this clone: The antigen remains undetermined.

Trimming cost V 0 bases and J 1 base, with 10 bases left between them. The length of the CDR3 is 15 residues. Germline V CDR1 and CDR2: SGDLS, YYNGEE. The receptor was derived from an adult with an advanced solid tumor such as melanoma, head and neck, liver or kidney cancer. J is TRBJ1-1 and V is TRBV9; D gene unclear. This sample comprised CD4+ or CD8+ T cells sorted from blood, obtained in a trial of the OX40 agonist ivuxolimab. CDR3 residues: CASSVVEGPNTEAFF. CDR3 nucleotide sequence: TGTGCCAGCAGCGTAGTTGAGGGTCCGAACACTGAAGCTTTCTTT.